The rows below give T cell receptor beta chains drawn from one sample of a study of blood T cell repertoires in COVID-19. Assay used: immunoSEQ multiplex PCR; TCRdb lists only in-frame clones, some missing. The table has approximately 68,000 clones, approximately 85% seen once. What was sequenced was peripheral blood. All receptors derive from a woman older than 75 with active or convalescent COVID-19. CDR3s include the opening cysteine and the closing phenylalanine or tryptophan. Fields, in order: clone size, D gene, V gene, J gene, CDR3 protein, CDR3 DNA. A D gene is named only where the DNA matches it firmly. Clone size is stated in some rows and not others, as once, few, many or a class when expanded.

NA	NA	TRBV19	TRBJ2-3	CASRQADTQYF	TGTGCCAGTAGACAGGCAGATACGCAGTATTTT
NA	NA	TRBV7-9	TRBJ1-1	CASSRTDTDWAEAFF	TGTGCCAGCAGCCGAACTGACACGGATTGGGCCGAAGCTTTCTTT
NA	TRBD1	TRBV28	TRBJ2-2	CASSPGQGGPGELFF	TGTGCCAGCAGTCCAGGACAGGGGGGGCCCGGGGAGCTGTTTTTT
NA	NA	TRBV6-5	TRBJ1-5	CASSLVQGNQPQHF	TGTGCCAGCAGTTTAGTACAGGGTAATCAGCCCCAGCATTTT
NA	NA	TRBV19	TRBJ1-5	CASNVQGLQGNQPQHF	TGTGCCAGTAATGTACAGGGTCTTCAAGGCAATCAGCCCCAGCATTTT
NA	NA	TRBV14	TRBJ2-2	CASSLRQYNTGELFF	TGTGCCAGCAGCCTGAGACAGTATAACACCGGGGAGCTGTTTTTT
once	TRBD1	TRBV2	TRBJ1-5	CASSDFGGTVSNQPQHF	TGTGCCAGCAGTGACTTTGGAGGGACAGTTAGCAATCAGCCCCAGCATTTT
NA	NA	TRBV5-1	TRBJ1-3	CASSLTVSGNTIYF	TGCGCCAGCAGCTTGACAGTCTCTGGAAACACCATATATTTT
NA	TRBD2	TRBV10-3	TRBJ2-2	CAISPGRGGPTTGELFF	TGTGCCATCAGCCCGGGGCGGGGGGGCCCGACCACCGGGGAGCTGTTTTTT
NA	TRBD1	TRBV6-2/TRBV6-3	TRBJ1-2	CASSYPDRVVTF	TGTGCCAGCAGTTACCCGGACAGGGTGGTCACCTTC
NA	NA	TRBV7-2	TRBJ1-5	CASSTSNQPQHF	TGTGCCAGCAGTACAAGCAATCAGCCCCAGCATTTT
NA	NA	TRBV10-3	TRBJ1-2	CAISESLGLGDGYTF	TGTGCCATCAGTGAGTCCTTGGGGCTAGGGGATGGCTACACCTTC
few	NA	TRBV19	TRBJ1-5	CASSIDKRQGGQPQHF	TGTGCCAGTAGTATAGATAAGAGGCAGGGTGGTCAGCCCCAGCATTTT
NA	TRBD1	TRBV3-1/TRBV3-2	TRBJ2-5	CASSQTGGLETQYF	TGTGCCAGCAGCCAGACAGGGGGGTTGGAGACCCAGTACTTC
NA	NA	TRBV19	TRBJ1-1	CASSMSSNTEAFF	TGTGCCAGTAGTATGTCATCGAACACTGAAGCTTTCTTT
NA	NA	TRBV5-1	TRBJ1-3	CASSLDRTTGNTIYF	TGCGCCAGCAGCTTGGACAGAACCACTGGAAACACCATATATTTT
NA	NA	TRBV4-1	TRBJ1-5	CASSQDNGVGPQHF	TGCGCCAGCAGCCAAGATAACGGGGTGGGGCCCCAGCATTTT
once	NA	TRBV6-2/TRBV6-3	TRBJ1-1	CASSYSQGRRAFF	TGTGCCAGCAGTTACTCGCAGGGAAGGCGAGCTTTCTTT
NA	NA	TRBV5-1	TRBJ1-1	CASSLTGGSGTEAFF	TGCGCCAGCAGCCTAACGGGGGGTAGTGGCACTGAAGCTTTCTTT
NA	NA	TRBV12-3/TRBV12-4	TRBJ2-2	CASRWTDTGELFF	TGTGCCAGCAGATGGACAGACACCGGGGAGCTGTTTTTT
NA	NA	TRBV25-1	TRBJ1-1	CASSESTPPLNTEAFF	TGTGCCAGCAGTGAAAGCACCCCCCCCTTGAACACTGAAGCTTTCTTT
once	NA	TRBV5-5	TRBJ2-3	CASSLALGGTDTQYF	TGTGCCAGCAGCTTAGCTCTAGGTGGAACAGATACGCAGTATTTT
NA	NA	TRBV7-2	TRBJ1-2	CASAGNAYGYTF	TGTGCCAGCGCAGGGAATGCCTATGGCTACACCTTC
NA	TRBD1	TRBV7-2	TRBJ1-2	CASSLNRQGEGYTF	TGTGCCAGCAGCTTGAATCGACAGGGGGAAGGCTACACCTTC
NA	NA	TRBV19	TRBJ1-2	CASSIAEGPDYGYTF	TGTGCCAGTAGTATAGCGGAGGGACCAGACTATGGCTACACCTTC
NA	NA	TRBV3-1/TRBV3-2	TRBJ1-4	CASSQGTATNEKLFF	TGTGCCAGCAGCCAAGGGACAGCAACTAATGAAAAACTGTTTTTT
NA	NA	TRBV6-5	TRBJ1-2	CASWDGGSGYTF	TGTGCCAGCTGGGACGGGGGGTCGGGCTACACCTTC
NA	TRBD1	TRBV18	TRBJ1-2	CASSPGTGGSGYGYTF	TGTGCCAGCTCACCAGGGACAGGGGGCTCCGGGTATGGCTACACCTTC
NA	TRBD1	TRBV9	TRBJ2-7	CASSVRGQDPTYEQYF	TGTGCCAGCAGCGTCCGGGGACAGGATCCTACCTACGAGCAGTACTTC
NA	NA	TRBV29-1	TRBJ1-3	CSGHSGNTIYF	TGCAGCGGTCACTCTGGAAACACCATATATTTT
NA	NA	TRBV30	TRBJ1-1	CARDRDNTEAFF	TGTGCCCGTGACCGGGATAACACTGAAGCTTTCTTT
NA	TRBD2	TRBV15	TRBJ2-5	CATSRELADDQETQYF	TGTGCCACCAGCAGAGAACTAGCGGACGACCAAGAGACCCAGTACTTC
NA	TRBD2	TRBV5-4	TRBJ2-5	CALGAGGLETQYF	TGTGCCCTCGGGGCGGGGGGGCTTGAGACCCAGTACTTC
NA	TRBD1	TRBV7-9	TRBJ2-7	CASSSGTGRSYEQYF	TGTGCCAGCAGCTCCGGGACAGGCAGATCCTACGAGCAGTACTTC
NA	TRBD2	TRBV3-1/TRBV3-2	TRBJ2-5	CASSFSGGQETQYF	TGTGCCAGCAGTTTTAGCGGGGGCCAAGAGACCCAGTACTTC
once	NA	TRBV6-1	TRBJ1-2	CASSEAEGTWDGYTF	TGTGCCAGCAGTGAAGCCGAGGGAACCTGGGATGGCTACACCTTC
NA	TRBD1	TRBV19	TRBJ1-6	CASSPRDSPPLHF	TGTGCCAGTAGTCCCAGGGACAGTCCACCCCTCCACTTT
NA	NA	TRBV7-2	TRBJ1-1	CASSLVERNTEAFF	TGTGCCAGCAGCTTAGTAGAGAGGAACACTGAAGCTTTCTTT
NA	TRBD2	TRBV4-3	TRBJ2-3	CASSQGLAGGQVSDTQYF	TGCGCCAGCAGCCAAGGACTAGCGGGGGGGCAAGTTTCAGATACGCAGTATTTT
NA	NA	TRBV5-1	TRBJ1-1	CASSLFMGANTEAFF	TGCGCCAGCAGCTTGTTTATGGGGGCGAACACTGAAGCTTTCTTT
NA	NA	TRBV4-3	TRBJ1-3	CASSQDRVSGNTIYF	TGCGCCAGCAGCCAAGATCGGGTCTCTGGAAACACCATATATTTT
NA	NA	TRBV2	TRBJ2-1	CASGRGASYNEQFF	TGTGCCAGCGGGCGTGGGGCCTCCTACAATGAGCAGTTCTTC
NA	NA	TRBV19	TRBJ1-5	CASSLQVYNQPQHF	TGTGCCAGTAGTCTACAGGTATATAATCAGCCCCAGCATTTT
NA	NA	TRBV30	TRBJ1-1	CAWSSGRYTEAFF	TGTGCCTGGAGCAGCGGACGGTACACTGAAGCTTTCTTT
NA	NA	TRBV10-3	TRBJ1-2	CATRMYAENYGYTF	TGTGCCACGCGGATGTATGCTGAGAACTATGGCTACACCTTC
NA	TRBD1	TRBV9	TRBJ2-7	CASSVAPGQGSYEQYF	TGTGCCAGCAGCGTAGCTCCGGGACAGGGGTCCTACGAGCAGTACTTC
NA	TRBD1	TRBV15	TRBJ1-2	CATAGGRRGYTF	TGTGCCACCGCAGGGGGTCGGCGCGGCTACACCTTC
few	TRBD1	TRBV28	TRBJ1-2	CASSHRQGLTF	TGTGCCAGCAGCCATAGACAGGGCCTCACCTTC
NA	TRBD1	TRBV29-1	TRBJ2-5	CSVRYLKDRGEETQYF	TGCAGCGTTCGCTATCTGAAGGACAGGGGAGAGGAGACCCAGTACTTC
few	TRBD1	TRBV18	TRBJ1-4	CASSVQGAGEKLFF	TGTGCCAGCTCAGTACAGGGGGCTGGCGAAAAACTGTTTTTT
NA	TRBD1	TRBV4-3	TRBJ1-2	CASSQARTGSYGYTF	TGCGCCAGCAGCCAAGCACGGACAGGAAGCTATGGCTACACCTTC
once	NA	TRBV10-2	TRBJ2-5	CASSKAGPQETQYF	TGCGCCAGCAGTAAGGCGGGGCCACAAGAGACCCAGTACTTC
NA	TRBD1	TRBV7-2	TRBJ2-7	CASSPQGPYEQYF	TGTGCCAGCAGCCCACAGGGGCCCTACGAGCAGTACTTC